The 25 T cell receptor beta chains given below trace back to one sample, sequenced in a study of T cells after yellow fever vaccination (dated by TCRdb to between 2018 and 2020). In the paper's terms, the treatment or condition label means: live attenuated yellow fever vaccine strain. Library creation used 5' RACE. The listed sequencing device is Illumina HiSeq 2500. TCRdb cleaned the public reads at Q25 with fastp, built clones with MiXCR and kept in-frame beta chains. CDR3 protein sequences are deduplicated, and each keeps its most common genes and DNA. In this sample the table shows 200,000 to 300,000 distinct CDR3 sequences, 10% to 15% of which occur a single time. 0.5% to 0.6% of the sample is taken by the ten largest. Specimen: CD4+ T cells sorted from PBMCs, collected 45 days after the yellow fever booster vaccination. These receptors were obtained from a man between 25 and 39 years old who received the YFV17D yellow fever vaccine.

V gene TRBV5-1 combines with J gene TRBJ2-5, with TRBD2 matching over 7 bases. Germline assignment: CDR1 SGHRS and CDR2 YFSETQ. The CDR3 contains 13 residues. V gave up 8 bases and J gave up 0 bases; unmatched junction bases: 4. The CDR3 sequence: CASFGTNQETQYF. As DNA, the CDR3 is TGCGCCAGTTTTGGGACTAACCAAGAGACCCAGTACTTC.

This clonotype was detected a few times. The chain recombines TRBV24-1 with TRBJ2-2; maybe TRBD2 (5 bases). The CDR3 length is 16 residues. Germline V gene lookup returns CDR1 KGHDR and CDR2 SFDVKD. The V end lost 9 bases, the J end lost 4 bases, and 20 bases lay between the germline ends. This chain's CDR3 is CATAPRLALSTGELFF. The CDR3 DNA reads as TGTGCCACCGCCCCAAGGCTAGCCCTGAGCACCGGGGAGCTGTTTTTT.

In this sample, this clonotype turned up a few times. The gene calls are TRBV2 and TRBJ2-7; D is unclear. The length of the CDR3 is 12 residues. Germline V gene data show CDR1 as SNHLY and CDR2 as FYNNEI. V lost 6 bases, J lost 4 bases, and 10 bases lay in between. The CDR3 region has the DNA TGTGCCAGCAGGAATATAGGGTACGAGCAGTACTTC. It encodes CASRNIGYEQYF.

This clonotype has at least ten counts. This rearrangement joins TRBV7-2 to TRBJ2-1, with 7 bases identical to TRBD1. The V gene's germline CDR1 is SGHTA and CDR2 FQGNSA. This CDR3 region has 14 residues. The ends lost 3 bases at V and 4 bases at J; junction bases unmatched: 3. Here the CDR3 reads CASSFDRVYNEQFF. Here the CDR3 DNA reads TGTGCCAGCAGCTTCGACAGGGTGTACAATGAGCAGTTCTTC.

The table lists this clonotype with a few counts. This chain connects TRBV20-1 to TRBJ2-1, with D tentatively TRBD2 (6 bases). The CDR3 covers 14 residues. V lost 0 bases and J lost 10, with 16 bases in between. The germline gives CDR1 DFQATT, CDR2 SNEGSKA (reference sequence). The CDR3 sequence: CSARDRLASGEQFF. CDR3 bases: TGCAGTGCTAGAGACCGGCTAGCGTCCGGGGAGCAGTTCTTC.

This clonotype was detected a few times. The genes are TRBV21-1 and TRBJ1-2; the table assigns TRBD1, which was not confirmed against the DNA. TRBV21-1 corresponds to a pseudogene. This CDR3 has 15 residues. The CDR3 spells CASSKGAETNYGYTF. For the CDR3, the DNA is TGTGCCAGCAGCAAAGGGGCGGAAACTAACTATGGCTACACCTTC.

Notes on this clonotype: A much more abundant neighbour one base away suggests this may be a read error. This chain connects TRBV6-6 to TRBJ2-5, with no clear D. The CDR3 runs to 11 residues. Germline V gene lookup returns CDR1 MNHNY and CDR2 SVGAGI (reference sequence). The CDR3 is CASTAQETKYF. In nucleotides, the CDR3 is TGTGCCAGCACAGCGCAAGAGACCAAGTACTTC.

This clonotype was seen repeatedly, ten times or more. The chain uses TRBV12-3 or TRBV12-4 and TRBJ2-2; no reliable D call. The V gene lost 3 bases and the J gene lost 9 bases, with 11 bases spanning the gap. The CDR3 contains 13 residues. CDR3 DNA: TGTGCCAGCAGTTTTACGGGTGCTCGGGAGCTGTTTTTT. Translation: CASSFTGARELFF.

V usage is TRBV15 and J usage is TRBJ2-7; the match to TRBD1 covers 9 bases. The CDR3 contains 15 residues. CDR1 and CDR2 from the germline V gene are LNHNV and YYDKDF (reference sequence). Trimming removed 1 base from V and 3 bases from J; junction bases left unmatched: 4. CDR3 sequence reads: CATSRVTGGGYEQYF. The CDR3 region has the DNA TGTGCCACCAGCAGAGTGACAGGGGGAGGCTACGAGCAGTACTTC. The full variable domain, in which reference TRBV15 and TRBJ2-7 provide the parts outside the CDR3, is DAMVIQNPRYQVTQFGKPVTLSCSQTLNHNVMYWYQQKSSQAPKLLFHYYDKDFNNEADTPDNFQSRRPNTSFCFLDIRSPGLGDTAMYLCATSRVTGGGYEQYFGPGTRLTVT.

The V call is TRBV7-2, the J call TRBJ2-5; D uncertain. V lost 5 bases and J 7 bases, leaving 23 bases between the germline ends. Looked up from germline, CDR1 is SGHTA and CDR2 is FQGNSA. The CDR3 has 16 amino acids. The CDR3 here is CASSAIRPSIGVTQYF. The CDR3 DNA follows: TGTGCCAGCAGCGCCATAAGGCCATCGATTGGGGTGACCCAGTACTTC.

The table lists this clonotype with many counts. This chain links TRBV20-1 with TRBJ2-3; tentatively, D is TRBD2 (6 bases). The CDR3 totals 14 residues. Trimming took off 4 bases at V and 3 bases at J, with 14 bases between the two ends. In germline, CDR1 is DFQATT, CDR2 SNEGSKA (reference sequence). The CDR3 DNA reads as TGCAGTGCTACTAGGGACGGGAGAACAGATACGCAGTATTTT. Translation gives CSATRDGRTDTQYF.

This clonotype was seen repeatedly, ten times or more. The chain is built from TRBV18 and TRBJ2-7; D tentatively fits TRBD1 or TRBD2 (6 bases each). The CDR3 extends over 14 amino acids. Trimming took off 6 bases at V and 4 bases at J, with 16 bases between the two ends. CDR1 is KGHSH and CDR2 is LQKENI in the germline V gene. The CDR3 loop is CASSLGGPSYEQYF. The CDR3 region has the DNA TGTGCCAGCTCCCTGGGGGGCCCTAGTTACGAGCAGTACTTC.

The rearrangement links TRBV15 to TRBJ2-3, with TRBD2 matching over 8 bases. Looked up from germline, CDR1 is LNHNV and CDR2 is YYDKDF (reference sequence). The trim removed 2 bases at V and 0 bases at J, leaving 1 base unmatched. The CDR3 has 15 amino acids. CDR3 sequence (DNA): TGTGCCACCAGCAGATCTAGCGGGAGCACAGATACGCAGTATTTT. It encodes CATSRSSGSTDTQYF.

This clonotype showed up just a few times. This chain joins TRBV20-1 and TRBJ2-1; TRBD2 matches at 8 bases. The V gene's germline CDR1 is DFQATT and CDR2 SNEGSKA (reference sequence). This CDR3 comprises 16 residues. Trimming took 1 base from V and 0 from J; bases not matched to a gene: 5. The CDR3 protein is CSARVLAGGSYNEQFF. In DNA, the CDR3 is TGCAGTGCTAGAGTTCTCGCGGGAGGCTCCTACAATGAGCAGTTCTTC.

The V and J genes are TRBV10-2 and TRBJ1-4; D may be TRBD1 (6 bases). CDR3 length equals 15 residues. Germline lookup yields CDR1 WSHSY and CDR2 SAAADI. The V end lost 2 bases, the J end lost 4 bases, and 11 bases lay between the germline ends. The CDR3 nucleotides read TGCGCCAGCAGTGAGACTCGGACAGTTAATGAAAAACTGTTTTTT. Protein sequence: CASSETRTVNEKLFF.

The chain links TRBV5-1 to TRBJ2-3, with 14 bases identical to TRBD2. V lost 3 bases, J lost 4 bases, and 4 bases stayed unmatched. Per germline, CDR1 SGHRS and CDR2 YFSETQ. The CDR3 has 16 residues. Here the CDR3 DNA reads TGCGCCAGCAGCTCGATGGGACTAGCGGGAGCAGATACGCAGTATTTT. Translated, it gives CASSSMGLAGADTQYF. Using reference TRBV5-1 and TRBJ2-3 for the parts outside the CDR3, the full variable domain is KAGVTQTPRYLIKTRGQQVTLSCSPISGHRSVSWYQQTPGQGLQFLFEYFSETQRNKGNFPGRFSGRQFSNSRSEMNVSTLELGDSALYLCASSSMGLAGADTQYFGPGTRLTVL.

This clonotype was picked up a small number of times. The chain couples TRBV12-3 or TRBV12-4 to TRBJ1-6; 8 nucleotides agree with TRBD1. Trimming removed 10 bases from V and 8 bases from J; junction bases left unmatched: 13. This CDR3 comprises 15 residues. The CDR3 protein is CATSPRRGRDSPLHF. The CDR3 bases are TGTGCCACCTCCCCGCGCAGGGGGCGAGATTCACCCCTCCACTTT.

The genes are TRBV25-1 and TRBJ1-4, with D hard to call. This CDR3 is 11 amino acids long. V lost 6 bases to trimming and J lost 6 bases, with 5 bases between them. Per the germline V gene, CDR1 is MGHDK and CDR2 is SYGVNS. The CDR3 nucleotides read TGTGCCAGCAGCAACTATGAAAAACTGTTTTTT. This translates into CASSNYEKLFF.

In this sample, this clonotype turned up many times. The gene calls are TRBV20-1 and TRBJ2-7; 7 positions match TRBD1. The CDR3 length is 15 residues. CDR1 and CDR2 (germline): DFQATT, SNEGSKA (reference sequence). The junction had 9 bases not matched to a gene; V was cut back by 0 bases and J by 4 bases. The CDR3 loop reads CSARDPARGMYEQYF. Written as DNA, the CDR3 is TGCAGTGCTAGAGATCCGGCCAGGGGGATGTACGAGCAGTACTTC.

This chain joins TRBV18 and TRBJ1-5; D is uncertain. V dropped 2 bases and J dropped 3 bases, with 8 bases sitting between them. CDR3 length equals 14 residues. The germline V gene encodes CDR1 KGHSH and CDR2 LQKENI. The CDR3 reads CASSPVGFNQPQHF. The CDR3 DNA reads as TGTGCCAGCTCACCAGTAGGGTTCAATCAGCCCCAGCATTTT.

This chain joins TRBV5-1 and TRBJ1-4; tentative D call: TRBD1 (5 bases). V lost 4 bases and J lost 4, with 11 bases in between. Germline loops: CDR1 SGHRS, CDR2 YFSETQ. This CDR3 is built from 14 residues. The CDR3 region is CASSLRQFNEKLFF. The CDR3 nucleotides are TGCGCCAGCAGCCTAAGACAGTTTAATGAAAAACTGTTTTTT. The complete variable domain, with remaining parts taken from reference TRBV5-1 and TRBJ1-4, reads KAGVTQTPRYLIKTRGQQVTLSCSPISGHRSVSWYQQTPGQGLQFLFEYFSETQRNKGNFPGRFSGRQFSNSRSEMNVSTLELGDSALYLCASSLRQFNEKLFFGSGTQLSVL.

This clonotype was seen only a few times. This chain connects TRBV12-3 or TRBV12-4 to TRBJ1-3; unclear D gene. V was pared by 5 bases and J by 2 bases, with 16 bases between. The CDR3 length is 16 residues. The CDR3 DNA reads as TGTGCCAGCAGTAATCGCGGACGTAGCACTGGAAACACCATATATTTT. Encoded protein: CASSNRGRSTGNTIYF.

This clonotype was seen repeatedly, ten times or more. CDR3 region: CSTLFMGAGYNEQFF. The CDR3 nucleotides read TGCAGCACCCTGTTTATGGGGGCTGGCTACAATGAGCAGTTCTTC. The chain has TRBV20-1 and TRBJ2-1; D might be TRBD1 (6 bases). The germline V gene encodes CDR1 DFQATT and CDR2 SNEGSKA (reference sequence). The CDR3 sequence is 15 residues long.

There are a few counts of this clonotype. V is TRBV27 and J is TRBJ2-1; D unclear. This CDR3 contains 15 residues. The germline CDR1 and CDR2 sequences are MNHEY and SMNVEV (reference sequence). Trimming pared 5 bases from V and 2 bases from J, leaving 13 bases between. CDR3 nucleotide sequence: TGTGCCAGCAGTCCCCGGCGAGATACCTACAATGAGCAGTTCTTC. Protein: CASSPRRDTYNEQFF.

This clonotype was found a few times. This chain links TRBV4-3 with TRBJ2-3; the D gene is possibly TRBD2 (5 bases). V gave up 1 base and J gave up 6 bases, with 11 bases separating them. The CDR3 totals 14 residues. Germline V lookup: CDR1 LGHNA, CDR2 YSLEER. As DNA, the CDR3 is TGCGCCAGCAGCCAAGTCGGGGTCGAGGATACGCAGTATTTT. This codes for CASSQVGVEDTQYF.